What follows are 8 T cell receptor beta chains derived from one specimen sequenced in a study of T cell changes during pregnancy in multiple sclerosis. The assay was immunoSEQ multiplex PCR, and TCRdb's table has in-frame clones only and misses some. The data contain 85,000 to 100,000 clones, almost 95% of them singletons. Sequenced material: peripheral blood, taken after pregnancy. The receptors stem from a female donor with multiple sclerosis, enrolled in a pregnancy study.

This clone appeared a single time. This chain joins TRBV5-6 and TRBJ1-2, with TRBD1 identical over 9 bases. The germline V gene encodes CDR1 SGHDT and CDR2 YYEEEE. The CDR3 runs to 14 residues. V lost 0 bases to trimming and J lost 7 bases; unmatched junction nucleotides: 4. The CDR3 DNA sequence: TGTGCCAGCAGCTTGGTTGGGACAGGGTCTGGCTACACCTTC. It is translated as CASSLVGTGSGYTF.

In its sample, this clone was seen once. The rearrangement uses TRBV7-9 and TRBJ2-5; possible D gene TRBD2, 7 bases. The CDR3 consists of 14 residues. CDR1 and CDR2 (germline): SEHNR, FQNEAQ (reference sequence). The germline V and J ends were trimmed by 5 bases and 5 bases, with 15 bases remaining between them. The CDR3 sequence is CASSGRGLPETQYF. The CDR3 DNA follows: TGTGCCAGCAGCGGGCGGGGGCTCCCCGAGACCCAGTACTTC.

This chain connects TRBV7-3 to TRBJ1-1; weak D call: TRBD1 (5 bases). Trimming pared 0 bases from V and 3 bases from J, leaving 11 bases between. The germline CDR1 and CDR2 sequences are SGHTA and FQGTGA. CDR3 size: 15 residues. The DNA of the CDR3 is TGTGCCAGCAGCTTAACGGCAGGGATCCACACTGAAGCTTTCTTT. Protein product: CASSLTAGIHTEAFF.

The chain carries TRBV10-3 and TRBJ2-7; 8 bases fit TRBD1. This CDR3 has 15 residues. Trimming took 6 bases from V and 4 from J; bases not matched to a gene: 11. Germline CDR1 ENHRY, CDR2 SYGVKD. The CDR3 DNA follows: TGTGCCATCAGCGAACCGGGACAGGCCGTTTACGAGCAGTACTTC. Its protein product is CAISEPGQAVYEQYF.

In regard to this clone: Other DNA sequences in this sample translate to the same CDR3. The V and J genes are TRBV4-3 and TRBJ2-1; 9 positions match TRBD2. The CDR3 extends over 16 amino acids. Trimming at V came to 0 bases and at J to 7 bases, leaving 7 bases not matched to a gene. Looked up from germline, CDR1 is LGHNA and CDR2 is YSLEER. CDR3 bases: TGCGCCAGCAGCCAAGATGAGGCGGGGGGGAGAAATGAGCAGTTCTTC. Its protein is CASSQDEAGGRNEQFF.

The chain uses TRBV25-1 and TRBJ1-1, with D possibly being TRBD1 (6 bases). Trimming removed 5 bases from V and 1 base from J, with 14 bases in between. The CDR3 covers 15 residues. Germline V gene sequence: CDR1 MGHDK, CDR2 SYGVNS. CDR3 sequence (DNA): TGTGCCAGCAGTCTCACCGAAGGGGGGAACACTGAAGCTTTCTTT. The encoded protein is CASSLTEGGNTEAFF.

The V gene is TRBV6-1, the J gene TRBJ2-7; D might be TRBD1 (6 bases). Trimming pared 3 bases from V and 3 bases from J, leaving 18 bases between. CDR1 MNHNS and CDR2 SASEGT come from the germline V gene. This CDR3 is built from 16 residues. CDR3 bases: TGTGCCAGCAGTGATGCCGGGACACTTGGTGACTACGAGCAGTACTTC. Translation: CASSDAGTLGDYEQYF.

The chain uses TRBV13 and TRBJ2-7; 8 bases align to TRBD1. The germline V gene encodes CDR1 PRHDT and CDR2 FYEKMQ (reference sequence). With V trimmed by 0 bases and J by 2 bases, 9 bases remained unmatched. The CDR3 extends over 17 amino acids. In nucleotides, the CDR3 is TGTGCCAGCAGCTTAGGTACGATGGCGGGACAGGCCTACGAGCAGTACTTC. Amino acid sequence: CASSLGTMAGQAYEQYF.